A single sample is the source of the 24 T cell receptor beta chains below, sequenced in a study of T-cell memory formation after mild COVID-19. One entry per CDR3 protein, called by TCRdb with MiXCR from the 5' RACE reads. The sample consists of a few hundred thousand distinct CDR3 sequences, less than 20% of them appearing once. Specimen: PBMCs or a T cell subset sorted from them (not recorded which). The receptor source for this set is a man between 18 and 35 years old who had mild COVID-19 (a few samples of this study predate the infection). Cell type and time point are not known.

This clonotype has more than one count but fewer than ten. The chain combines TRBV7-2 with TRBJ1-2; D may be TRBD1 (5 bases). Germline lookup yields CDR1 SGHTA and CDR2 FQGNSA. This CDR3 region has 15 residues. Trimming cost V 0 bases and J 3 bases, with 11 bases left between them. CDR3 residues: CASSLAGTLDYGYTF. The CDR3 nucleotides are TGTGCCAGCAGCTTAGCAGGGACCTTAGACTATGGCTACACCTTC.

This clonotype has more than one count but fewer than ten. The chain couples TRBV18 to TRBJ2-2, with 7 bases fitting TRBD1. CDR1 and CDR2 (germline): KGHSH, LQKENI. This CDR3 contains 17 residues. V trimming: 1 base; J trimming: 5 bases; junction bases outside the gene matches: 10. In DNA, the CDR3 is TGTGCCAGCTCACCACGTACTCAGACAGGGCCGACCGGGGAGCTGTTTTTT. Protein sequence: CASSPRTQTGPTGELFF.

The chain joins TRBV5-5 to TRBJ2-1; 9 bases line up with TRBD1. Losses at the gene ends were 1 base for V and 4 bases for J; bases not matched to a gene: 6. Germline V gene lookup returns CDR1 SGHKS and CDR2 YYEKEE (reference sequence). The CDR3 consists of 16 residues. The CDR3 reads CASSLPGQGPYNEQFF. CDR3 DNA sequence: TGTGCCAGCAGCTTGCCGGGACAGGGTCCGTACAATGAGCAGTTCTTC.

This clonotype was observed a few times. The chain employs TRBV7-3 and TRBJ2-1; TRBD1 matches at 9 bases. The CDR3 is 14 residues long. Unmatched junction bases numbered 6, after V lost 5 bases and J lost 7 bases. The germline V gene encodes CDR1 SGHTA and CDR2 FQGTGA. CDR3 sequence (DNA): TGTGCCAGCAGCCCCGGGACAGGGATAAATGAGCAGTTCTTC. This gives the protein CASSPGTGINEQFF.

This clonotype was recorded a few times. The gene calls are TRBV12-3 or TRBV12-4 and TRBJ2-2, with TRBD2 matching 7 bases. CDR3 length: 17 amino acids. V lost 7 bases and J lost 1; bases outside the gene matches: 12. In DNA form, the CDR3 reads TGTGCCAGCACCAGAGGGGAGGGAAAGATGAACACCGGGGAGCTGTTTTTT. Its protein is CASTRGEGKMNTGELFF.

This clonotype has a handful of counts. The rearrangement joins TRBV27 to TRBJ1-6; no clear D gene. Trimming shortened V by 3 bases and J by 3 bases, and 0 bases separated the two germline ends. The CDR3 has 12 residues. CDR1 is MNHEY, CDR2 SMNVEV, per germline (reference sequence). In nucleotides, the CDR3 is TGTGCCAGCAGTTTCTATAATTCACCCCTCCACTTT. It translates to CASSFYNSPLHF.

A few counts support this clonotype. The chain is built from TRBV7-9 and TRBJ2-2; D call uncertain. V was cut by 3 bases and J by 6 bases, with 11 bases left in between. The germline gives CDR1 SEHNR, CDR2 FQNEAQ (reference sequence). CDR3 size: 14 residues. The CDR3 DNA reads as TGTGCCAGCAGCTTCTGGACGGGCTCCGGGGAGCTGTTTTTT. It encodes CASSFWTGSGELFF. Full variable domain (rest looked up from reference TRBV7-9 and TRBJ2-2): DTGVSQNPRHKITKRGQNVTFRCDPISEHNRLYWYRQTLGQGPEFLTYFQNEAQLEKSRLLSDRFSAERPKGSFSTLEIQRTEQGDSAMYLCASSFWTGSGELFFGEGSRLTVL.

This clonotype was counted a few times. The chain combines TRBV28 with TRBJ2-3, with D perhaps TRBD1 (5 bases). The CDR3 is made up of 17 amino acids. The V and J ends lost 6 bases and 3 bases respectively, with 22 bases between them. Germline lookup yields CDR1 MDHEN and CDR2 SYDVKM. CDR3 in amino acids: CASRPFPQGVETDTQYF. The CDR3 nucleotides read TGTGCCAGCAGGCCCTTCCCCCAGGGTGTCGAAACAGATACGCAGTATTTT.

The V and J genes are TRBV4-1 and TRBJ1-5; D gene unclear. The CDR3 spans 15 residues. Per the germline V gene, CDR1 is MGHRA and CDR2 is YSYEKL. V was shortened by 0 bases and J by 5 bases, with 11 bases between the two germline ends. In nucleotides, the CDR3 is TGCGCCAGCAGCCAAGACGCCCCAGAGGATCAGCCCCAGCATTTT. It encodes CASSQDAPEDQPQHF.

V gene TRBV20-1 combines with J gene TRBJ2-3; 15 bases map to TRBD2. Trimming cost V 0 bases and J 2 bases; bases outside gene matches: 15. The germline V gene encodes CDR1 DFQATT and CDR2 SNEGSKA (reference sequence). This CDR3 is 21 amino acids long. CDR3 loop: CSAREPTGLAGGRTNTDTQYF. The CDR3 region has the DNA TGCAGTGCTAGAGAACCCACGGGACTAGCGGGGGGCCGGACAAACACAGATACGCAGTATTTT.

The chain links TRBV15 to TRBJ2-5, with D perhaps matching TRBD2 (6 bases). CDR1 and CDR2 (germline): LNHNV, YYDKDF (reference sequence). Trimming took 3 bases from V and 2 from J, leaving 13 bases between them. The CDR3 extends over 15 amino acids. CDR3 DNA sequence: TGTGCCACCAGCAGGGTGACTAGGGGACAAGAGACCCAGTACTTC. Translating gives CATSRVTRGQETQYF.

The chain carries TRBV20-1 and TRBJ2-7; 8 bases are a match to TRBD2. There are 15 residues in the CDR3. V was pared by 0 bases and J by 3 bases, with 7 bases of the junction left unmatched. Germline values: CDR1 DFQATT, CDR2 SNEGSKA (reference sequence). DNA of the CDR3: TGCAGTGCTAGAGATCCCGGGGGGGGAAACTACGAGCAGTACTTC. Protein: CSARDPGGGNYEQYF.

The rearrangement links TRBV2 to TRBJ2-2; 8 bases match TRBD1. Germline loops: CDR1 SNHLY, CDR2 FYNNEI. V shed 7 bases, J shed 7 bases, and the junction held 8 bases outside the gene matches. The CDR3 is made up of 14 amino acids. The CDR3 sequence: CASTQGARNGELFF. The CDR3 region has the DNA TGTGCCAGCACCCAGGGGGCGCGTAACGGGGAGCTGTTTTTT.

In its sample, this clonotype was seen a few times. This chain connects TRBV7-2 to TRBJ2-7; 9 bases match TRBD1. The ends lost 6 bases at V and 1 base at J; junction bases unmatched: 7. CDR3 size: 15 residues. Germline assignment: CDR1 SGHTA and CDR2 FQGNSA. Here the CDR3 reads CASSKTGGWSYEQYF. The CDR3 nucleotides are TGTGCCAGCAGTAAAACAGGGGGCTGGTCCTACGAGCAGTACTTC. Full variable domain (rest looked up from reference TRBV7-2 and TRBJ2-7): GAGVSQSPSNKVTEKGKDVELRCDPISGHTALYWYRQSLGQGLEFLIYFQGNSAPDKSGLPSDRFSAERTGGSVSTLTIQRTQQEDSAVYLCASSKTGGWSYEQYFGPGTRLTVT.

In this sample, this clonotype turned up many times. The rearrangement joins TRBV7-2 to TRBJ1-1; 9 nucleotides align to TRBD1. Trimming removed 2 bases from V and 4 bases from J; junction bases left unmatched: 17. The CDR3 contains 19 residues. Looked up from germline, CDR1 is SGHTA and CDR2 is FQGNSA. The CDR3 DNA reads as TGTGCCAGCAGCTTATCCTCACCGTCCGGGACAGGGTATGGCACTGAAGCTTTCTTT. Its protein product is CASSLSSPSGTGYGTEAFF. Full variable domain (rest looked up from reference TRBV7-2 and TRBJ1-1): GAGVSQSPSNKVTEKGKDVELRCDPISGHTALYWYRQSLGQGLEFLIYFQGNSAPDKSGLPSDRFSAERTGGSVSTLTIQRTQQEDSAVYLCASSLSSPSGTGYGTEAFFGQGTRLTVV.

There are a few counts of this clonotype. The chain links TRBV20-1 to TRBJ1-5, with D perhaps TRBD1 (5 bases). The CDR3 sequence is 16 residues long. V shed 3 bases and J shed 5 bases, with 20 bases lying between them. Germline assignment: CDR1 DFQATT and CDR2 SNEGSKA (reference sequence). The chain's CDR3 is CSASPPPRGLDQPQHF. The CDR3 DNA reads as TGCAGTGCTAGCCCCCCCCCGAGGGGTCTTGATCAGCCCCAGCATTTT.

This clonotype was picked up a small number of times. This chain joins TRBV4-3 and TRBJ2-7; 8 bases fit TRBD1. J lost 4 bases, V lost 0 bases, and 2 bases had no gene match. Germline lookup yields CDR1 LGHNA and CDR2 YSLEER. The CDR3 sequence is 14 residues long. DNA of the CDR3: TGCGCCAGCAGCCAAGACAGGGGGCAGTACGAGCAGTACTTC. Encoded protein: CASSQDRGQYEQYF.

The rearrangement uses TRBV4-1 and TRBJ2-4, with D perhaps matching TRBD1 (5 bases). V shed 1 base and J shed 9 bases, with 13 bases lying between them. This CDR3 comprises 14 residues. Germline lookup yields CDR1 MGHRA and CDR2 YSYEKL. CDR3 protein: CASSQGQGVGIQYF. Written as DNA, the CDR3 is TGCGCCAGCAGCCAAGGGCAGGGCGTAGGCATTCAGTACTTC.

This clonotype has more than one count but fewer than ten. V usage is TRBV10-3 and J usage is TRBJ2-6; 8 nucleotides align to TRBD2. J gave up 3 bases and V 2 bases, and 3 bases lay outside the gene matches. Per germline, CDR1 ENHRY and CDR2 SYGVKD. This CDR3 contains 16 residues. The CDR3 region is CAISEPGTSGANVLTF. The CDR3 region has the DNA TGTGCCATCAGTGAGCCGGGGACTAGTGGGGCCAACGTCCTGACTTTC.

The chain combines TRBV5-1 with TRBJ1-1; the D is unclear. V lost 0 bases to trimming and J lost 7 bases, with 16 bases between them. The length of the CDR3 is 15 residues. From germline, CDR1 is SGHRS and CDR2 YFSETQ. The CDR3 DNA sequence: TGCGCCAGCAGCTTGGCTCCGCGGGGATTGGGTGAAGCTTTCTTT. This gives the protein CASSLAPRGLGEAFF.

The chain is built from TRBV5-5 and TRBJ1-4; TRBD1 aligns across 10 bases. V lost 3 bases, J lost 5 bases, and 4 bases stayed unmatched. The CDR3 extends over 15 amino acids. Per the germline V gene, CDR1 is SGHKS and CDR2 is YYEKEE (reference sequence). CDR3 nucleotides: TGTGCCAGCAGCTACAGGGACAGGGGAAATGAAAAACTGTTTTTT. Translated: CASSYRDRGNEKLFF.

The chain is built from TRBV6-2 or TRBV6-3 and TRBJ1-2; D gene ambiguous. The CDR3 covers 14 residues. In germline, CDR1 is MNHEY, CDR2 SVGEGT. Trimming took off 2 bases at V and 4 bases at J, with 11 bases between the two ends. CDR3 loop: CASSYRGPLYGYTF. The CDR3 DNA sequence: TGTGCCAGCAGTTACAGAGGACCGCTCTATGGCTACACCTTC.

The genes are TRBV5-1 and TRBJ2-5, with TRBD2 matching 12 bases. The CDR3 loop spans 16 amino acids. V trimming: 4 bases; J trimming: 7 bases; junction bases outside the gene matches: 11. Looked up from germline, CDR1 is SGHRS and CDR2 is YFSETQ. Here the CDR3 DNA reads TGCGCCAGCAGCCCGGAACCTAGCGGGGGGGCATGGACCCAGTACTTC. The encoded protein is CASSPEPSGGAWTQYF.

The chain recombines TRBV30 with TRBJ1-6; perhaps TRBD1 as D (6 bases). Germline V gene lookup returns CDR1 GTSNPN and CDR2 SVGIG (reference sequence). The CDR3 runs to 14 residues. Trimming shortened V by 0 bases and J by 7 bases, and 10 bases separated the two germline ends. The CDR3 DNA reads TGTGCCTGGAGTGTTGGGACACTGAATTCACCCCTCCACTTT. Translation gives CAWSVGTLNSPLHF.